This is a list of T cell receptor beta chains from one sample in a study of OX40 agonist ivuxolimab in advanced cancers. Clones were read by immunoSEQ multiplex PCR, and TCRdb kept only the in-frame ones, dropping some. The sample lists some 100,000 clones, around 90% seen once, with more than 0.15% in the top ten. This sample comprised CD4+ or CD8+ T cells sorted from blood, obtained in a trial of the OX40 agonist ivuxolimab. The receptors derive from an adult with an advanced solid tumor such as melanoma, head and neck, liver or kidney cancer. Both conserved end residues are part of each CDR3.

V | CDR3
TRBV14 | CASSLTVGGSGDEQFF
TRBV5-1 | CASSLRSGNTGELFF
TRBV6-5 | CASSPDMTILQPQHF
TRBV9 | CASSPRAGNTGELFF
TRBV9 | CASSASGSTDTQYF
TRBV5-1 | CASSSTGQDGYTF
TRBV5-8 | CASSQNKGGYTF
TRBV11-2 | CASSVGWNTEAFF
TRBV6-1 | CASSEAGGLNEQFF
TRBV6-5 | CASSSGGQDTEAFF
TRBV11-2 | CASTSFSSGRGNEQFF
TRBV5-4 | CASSLGRHYEQYF
TRBV19 | CASSEGARGGELFF
TRBV5-1 | CASSLDRAPFEQYF
TRBV2 | CASSELRTNTGELFF
TRBV11-2 | CASSLELGGNQPQHF
TRBV5-1 | CASSPVDITGLPTIYF
TRBV5-4 | CASTPSRGGKNEQFF
TRBV6-5 | CASGMIDLLSEQYF
TRBV28 | CATLPGTITTYNEQFF
TRBV28 | CASSSFARPNEKLFF
TRBV28 | CASTPGQGLHEQYF
TRBV7-8 | CASSLAGAYGYTF
TRBV11-3 | CASSQRLAGGNNNEQFF
TRBV28 | CASSSLLAGPEETQYF
TRBV6-5 | CASSKLRRGDGYTF
TRBV5-1 | CASSQGLAGGTDTQYF
TRBV5-1 | CASSLGRLAGLSYNEQFF
TRBV7-9 | CASSARGDSYEQYF
TRBV19 | CASRRDSYTGELFF
TRBV28 | CASSFVISEQYF
TRBV5-1 | CASSYGTGNHFSGNTIYF
TRBV30 | CAWSLDIGNEQYF
TRBV5-1 | CASSSRTSGFKETQYF
TRBV6-1 | CASSEGWITGGRAFGQPQHF
TRBV7-9 | CASSLGKGTTEAFF
TRBV30 | CAWNFAGMGQPQHF
TRBV5-1 | CASSPQGAALSDTQYF
TRBV30 | CAWMTGRIKTQYF
TRBV5-4 | CASTFNASTYNEQFF
TRBV20-1 | CSARKYGYTF
TRBV28 | CASSSPRTGYGYTF
TRBV5-4 | CASSPPRVQYTEAFF
TRBV5-4 | CASSEQGAGREKLFF
TRBV5-4 | CASTKNLDRGLEAFF
TRBV5-1 | CASSLVRGSYNEQFF
TRBV29-1 | CSVQDSNYGYTF
TRBV18 | CASSPTRNQPQHF
TRBV28 | CASSFPGVPGELFF
TRBV6-6 | CASGIPRTSSYNEQFF
TRBV28 | CASSLPPGLASYEQYF
TRBV5-4 | CASSQDSRDNQPQHF
TRBV10-1 | CASSGTSGGQETQYF
TRBV27 | CASSLGRVNQPQHF
TRBV9 | CASSVGRPTGELFF
TRBV25-1 | CASSETGTVANQPQHF
TRBV10-3 | CAAHGTQQETQYF
TRBV5-4 | CASSRTSGSYEQYF
TRBV11-2 | CASSSIRTSGRSYEQYF
TRBV9 | CASSVIGNQPQHF